Below are 14 T cell receptor beta chains sequenced from a single sample in a study of response to subunit inactivated influenza vaccine. TCRdb re-analysed the RT-PCR reads in MiXCR, keeping a single row per CDR3 protein. This sample carries about 780,000 distinct CDR3 sequences, around 18% of them seen once, and the ten largest clones take around 9.9%. The sample here was PBMCs from blood, taken roughly 5 days after vaccination. These TCRs come from a man in his fifties or sixties who received an inactivated influenza vaccine.

The gene calls are TRBV29-1 and TRBJ2-1; D possibly corresponds to TRBD1 (5 bases). The CDR3 runs to 11 residues. Germline V gene lookup returns CDR1 SQVTM and CDR2 ANQGSEA. V lost 8 bases, J lost 5 bases, and 10 bases lay in between. This CDR3 is CSSRGHNEQFF. CDR3 in DNA: TGCAGCTCAAGGGGCCACAATGAGCAGTTCTTC.

The V and J genes are TRBV20-1 and TRBJ2-1, with D possibly being TRBD2 (6 bases). Germline CDR1 is DFQATT and CDR2 is SNEGSKA (reference sequence). The CDR3 covers 15 residues. V was clipped by 5 bases and J by 6 bases, with 20 bases between them. The CDR3 here is CSAPARRRDPNEQFF. DNA for the CDR3: TGCAGTGCTCCGGCACGGAGGCGGGACCCCAATGAGCAGTTCTTC.

J is TRBJ2-7 and V is TRBV4-3; D is unresolved. This CDR3 spans 15 amino acids. V lost 0 bases to trimming and J lost 0 bases, with 9 bases between them. Germline CDR1 is LGHNA and CDR2 is YSLEER. CDR3 in DNA: TGCGCCAGCAGCCAAGACGGCTACGGCTCCTACGAGCAGTACTTC. Protein sequence: CASSQDGYGSYEQYF.

This clonotype was seen only a few times. The chain joins TRBV11-2 to TRBJ2-5; D is perhaps TRBD2 (6 bases). Deletions cut 6 bases from V and 4 bases from J, with 18 bases between. There are 15 residues in the CDR3. CDR1 SGHAT and CDR2 FQNNGV come from the germline V gene. The CDR3 protein is CASSFITGGLETQYF. CDR3 coding DNA: TGTGCCAGCAGTTTTATAACCGGGGGTTTAGAGACCCAGTACTTC.

This clonotype turned up a few times. The chain uses TRBV10-3 and TRBJ1-2; 12 nucleotides line up with TRBD1. The V and J ends lost 4 bases and 5 bases, in that order; junction bases with no gene match: 14. Germline V gives CDR1 ENHRY, CDR2 SYGVKD. CDR3 length: 18 amino acids. CDR3 in amino acids: CAISAGRGQGARMYGYTF. The CDR3, as DNA: TGTGCCATCAGTGCCGGGCGGGGACAGGGGGCGAGAATGTATGGCTACACCTTC.

This clonotype was counted ten times or more. V and J are TRBV10-3 and TRBJ1-2; D unclear. The CDR3 is 14 amino acids. Per germline, CDR1 ENHRY and CDR2 SYGVKD. With 0 bases removed from V and 4 bases from J, the gap between germline ends came to 9 bases. CDR3 sequence: CAISESVSLYGYTF. CDR3 nucleotide sequence: TGTGCCATCAGTGAGTCAGTCAGCCTCTATGGCTACACCTTC.

The genes are TRBV7-2 and TRBJ1-5; weak D call: TRBD1 (5 bases). The CDR3 is 14 residues long. Germline CDR1 is SGHTA and CDR2 is FQGNSA. V was shortened by 3 bases and J by 7 bases, with 13 bases between the two germline ends. In nucleotides, the CDR3 is TGTGCCAGCAGCTTGCCGCCAGGGAACCAGCCCCAGCATTTT. Protein product: CASSLPPGNQPQHF. Together with reference TRBV7-2 and TRBJ1-5, the CDR3 gives the full variable domain: GAGVSQSPSNKVTEKGKDVELRCDPISGHTALYWYRQSLGQGLEFLIYFQGNSAPDKSGLPSDRFSAERTGGSVSTLTIQRTQQEDSAVYLCASSLPPGNQPQHFGDGTRLSIL.

DNA of the CDR3: TGTGCCAGCAGGCGGGGGGGCCGGTTAGAGACCCAGTACTTC. It is translated as CASRRGGRLETQYF. The rearrangement uses TRBV3-1 and TRBJ2-5, with 9 positions matching TRBD2. Trimming cost V 6 bases and J 4 bases; bases outside gene matches: 6. CDR1 and CDR2 from the germline V gene are LGHDT and YNNKEL (reference sequence). This CDR3 has 14 residues.

This clonotype has more than one count but fewer than ten. The chain recombines TRBV20-1 with TRBJ2-1; D tentatively reads TRBD1 or TRBD2 (7 bases each). The V and J ends lost 5 bases and 4 bases respectively, with 15 bases between them. The CDR3 sequence is 14 residues long. Germline V CDR1 and CDR2: DFQATT, SNEGSKA (reference sequence). DNA for the CDR3: TGCAGTGCTCTCAGGGGGACTAATTACAATGAGCAGTTCTTC. Protein sequence: CSALRGTNYNEQFF.

This clonotype has only a few counts. This chain's CDR3 is CASSSQRGYSYEQYF. The CDR3 DNA follows: TGTGCCAGCAGCTCCCAGAGGGGTTACTCCTACGAGCAGTACTTC. The gene calls are TRBV7-2 and TRBJ2-7; tentatively, D is TRBD1 or TRBD2 (5 bases each). CDR1 is SGHTA and CDR2 is FQGNSA in the germline V gene. Trimming took 4 bases from V and 0 from J, leaving 13 bases between them. This CDR3 has 15 amino acids. Full variable domain (outside the CDR3, taken from reference TRBV7-2 and TRBJ2-7): GAGVSQSPSNKVTEKGKDVELRCDPISGHTALYWYRQSLGQGLEFLIYFQGNSAPDKSGLPSDRFSAERTGGSVSTLTIQRTQQEDSAVYLCASSSQRGYSYEQYFGPGTRLTVT.

A note on this clonotype: This likely comes from a read error, as the CDR3 has no conserved phenylalanine or tryptophan at its end. V usage is TRBV5-4 and J usage is TRBJ2-3; tentative D call: TRBD1 (5 bases). Per the germline V gene, CDR1 is SGHNT and CDR2 is YYREEE (reference sequence). V was shortened by 2 bases and J by 1 base, with 17 bases between the two germline ends. This CDR3 spans 17 amino acids. CDR3 DNA: TGTGCCAGCAGCTTTGGGCAAGCAGGGCTCGGCACAGATACGCAGTATTTG. It encodes CASSFGQAGLGTDTQYL.

This chain links TRBV5-1 with TRBJ1-2; TRBD1 might be the D (5 bases). V was cut by 2 bases and J by 6 bases, with 11 bases left in between. Germline CDR1 is SGHRS and CDR2 is YFSETQ. This CDR3 is built from 13 residues. The CDR3 DNA is TGCGCCAGCAGCTTAAAGGCGGGGGATGGCTACACCTTC. Translated, it gives CASSLKAGDGYTF.

The chain is built from TRBV27 and TRBJ2-5, with D tentatively TRBD2 (5 bases). This CDR3 has 16 amino acids. The germline CDR1 and CDR2 sequences are MNHEY and SMNVEV (reference sequence). Trimming removed 5 bases from V and 2 bases from J, with 18 bases in between. The DNA for the CDR3 is TGTGCCAGCAGTCACGCTTGGGGAGAAATACAAGAGACCCAGTACTTC. This translates into CASSHAWGEIQETQYF.

The chain joins TRBV6-1 to TRBJ1-6, with D possibly TRBD1 on 5 matching bases. Trimming removed 6 bases at V and 1 base at J, with 13 bases between. This CDR3 is 16 amino acids long. Per the germline V gene, CDR1 is MNHNS and CDR2 is SASEGT. The chain's CDR3 is CASRRDRSSYNSPLHF. The CDR3 nucleotides are TGTGCCAGCAGAAGAGACAGAAGTTCCTATAATTCACCCCTCCACTTT.